A selection of T cell receptor beta chains follows, all from one sample in a study of T cells in Graves' hyperthyroidism and ophthalmopathy. TCRdb re-called the multiplex PCR reads through MiXCR, storing one row per CDR3 protein. The sample records around 390,000 distinct CDR3 sequences, approximately 15% being singletons. Material: blood. These receptors all stem from a woman aged 25-40 years with Graves' ophthalmopathy. Each CDR3 is given with its conserved first and last residue. Fields, in order: clone size, J gene, D gene, V gene, CDR3 DNA, CDR3 protein. A D gene is named only where the DNA matches it firmly. Clone size appears in some rows only: once, few, many, or a class for an expanded clone.

clone_size: many; j_call: TRBJ2-5; d_call: TRBD2; v_call: TRBV12-3/TRBV12-4; cdr3_nt: TGTGCCAGCAGTTCCCATTGGGGGGGAAGTCAGACCCAGTACTTC; cdr3_aa: CASSSHWGGSQTQYF
clone_size: few; j_call: TRBJ2-1; d_call: TRBD1; v_call: TRBV10-3; cdr3_nt: TGTGCCATCAGTGGGACAGGGTTCAATGAGCAGTTCTTC; cdr3_aa: CAISGTGFNEQFF
clone_size: many; j_call: TRBJ2-7; d_call: .; v_call: TRBV14; cdr3_nt: TGTGCCAGCAGCCCGACCGCCGCCCGGCAGTACTTC; cdr3_aa: CASSPTAARQYF
clone_size: many; j_call: TRBJ2-2; d_call: TRBD2; v_call: TRBV27; cdr3_nt: TGTGCCAGTGCCGGGACTAGCTCTTGGCCCGGGGAGCTGTTTTTT; cdr3_aa: CASAGTSSWPGELFF
clone_size: few; j_call: TRBJ1-4; d_call: TRBD1; v_call: TRBV7-9; cdr3_nt: TGTGCCAGCAGTCTAGACAGGGAGGGGAATGAAAAACTGTTTTTT; cdr3_aa: CASSLDREGNEKLFF
clone_size: many; j_call: TRBJ2-3; d_call: TRBD1; v_call: TRBV6-1; cdr3_nt: TGTGCCAGCAAACACCGGGACAGGGCAGATACGCAGTATTTT; cdr3_aa: CASKHRDRADTQYF
clone_size: many; j_call: TRBJ2-5; d_call: TRBD2; v_call: TRBV3-1; cdr3_nt: TGTGCCAGCAGCCCCTGGACTAGCGGGGGCCCGTACCAAGAGACCCAGTACTTC; cdr3_aa: CASSPWTSGGPYQETQYF
clone_size: many; j_call: TRBJ2-3; d_call: TRBD2; v_call: TRBV30; cdr3_nt: TGTGCCTGGAAACTAGCGGGGGGCACAGATACGCAGTATTTT; cdr3_aa: CAWKLAGGTDTQYF
clone_size: many; j_call: TRBJ1-5; d_call: .; v_call: TRBV30; cdr3_nt: TGTGCCTGGAGTGGGGGGGGCAGGGGTGGCAATCAGCCCCAGCATTTT; cdr3_aa: CAWSGGGRGGNQPQHF
clone_size: .; j_call: TRBJ2-2; d_call: TRBD2; v_call: TRBV2; cdr3_nt: TGTGCCAGCAGTTCGAGCGGGAGCAACACCGGGGAGCTGTTTTTT; cdr3_aa: CASSSSGSNTGELFF
clone_size: many; j_call: TRBJ1-6; d_call: .; v_call: TRBV18; cdr3_nt: TGTGCCAGCTCTACACGACTGAATTCACCCCTCCACTTT; cdr3_aa: CASSTRLNSPLHF
clone_size: .; j_call: TRBJ2-5; d_call: .; v_call: TRBV12-3/TRBV12-4; cdr3_nt: TGTGCCAGCAGTACGGCTGCGGACAACTTACAAGAGACCCAGTACTTC; cdr3_aa: CASSTAADNLQETQYF
clone_size: .; j_call: TRBJ2-3; d_call: .; v_call: TRBV2; cdr3_nt: TGTGCCAGCAGTGAAGTTCACACCGATACGCAGTATTTT; cdr3_aa: CASSEVHTDTQYF
clone_size: few; j_call: TRBJ1-2; d_call: .; v_call: TRBV25-1; cdr3_nt: TGTGCCAGCAGTGTAACAGGAAGGGGCTACACCTTC; cdr3_aa: CASSVTGRGYTF
clone_size: .; j_call: TRBJ2-7; d_call: .; v_call: TRBV2; cdr3_nt: TGTGCCAGCAGTGAATGGCAGTTACCATCCTACGAGCAGTACTTC; cdr3_aa: CASSEWQLPSYEQYF
clone_size: many; j_call: TRBJ1-2; d_call: .; v_call: TRBV30; cdr3_nt: TGTGCCTGGAGAAACGCCGGGGGCCCCTTCTATGGCTACACCTTC; cdr3_aa: CAWRNAGGPFYGYTF
clone_size: many; j_call: TRBJ2-7; d_call: TRBD1; v_call: TRBV19; cdr3_nt: TGTGCCAGCTCAATGGGACAGACCTACGAGCAGTACTTC; cdr3_aa: CASSMGQTYEQYF
clone_size: few; j_call: TRBJ2-5; d_call: .; v_call: TRBV7-3; cdr3_nt: TGTGCCAGCAGCTTGTCGTGGGATACGGAGACCCAGTACTTC; cdr3_aa: CASSLSWDTETQYF
clone_size: few; j_call: TRBJ2-7; d_call: TRBD1; v_call: TRBV12-5; cdr3_nt: TGTGCTAGCCGACCCATGGGACAGGGGGCCTACGAGCAGTACTTC; cdr3_aa: CASRPMGQGAYEQYF
clone_size: many; j_call: TRBJ1-2; d_call: .; v_call: TRBV9; cdr3_nt: TGTGCCAGCAGCGTAGAATTTAACTATGGCTACACCTTC; cdr3_aa: CASSVEFNYGYTF
clone_size: many; j_call: TRBJ1-1; d_call: .; v_call: TRBV28; cdr3_nt: TGTGCCAGCAGTTTAGAAGTTGGTAGATTGAACACTGAAGCTTTCTTT; cdr3_aa: CASSLEVGRLNTEAFF
clone_size: many; j_call: TRBJ1-6; d_call: TRBD1; v_call: TRBV28; cdr3_nt: TGTGCCAGCAGTTCCCGGACAGGGGTTTACTCACCCCTCCACTTT; cdr3_aa: CASSSRTGVYSPLHF
clone_size: .; j_call: TRBJ1-1; d_call: .; v_call: TRBV6-2/TRBV6-3; cdr3_nt: TGTGCCAGCATCCGGGACATACTTCTGAACACTGAAGCTTTCTTT; cdr3_aa: CASIRDILLNTEAFF
clone_size: many; j_call: TRBJ1-6; d_call: TRBD1; v_call: TRBV11-2; cdr3_nt: TGTGCCAGCAGATCGACAGGGGCTACTTATTCACCCCTCCACTTT; cdr3_aa: CASRSTGATYSPLHF
clone_size: many; j_call: TRBJ2-2; d_call: TRBD1; v_call: TRBV24-1; cdr3_nt: TGTGCCACCAGTGATCTTACACCACGACAGGGTAACACCGGGGAGCTGTTTTTT; cdr3_aa: CATSDLTPRQGNTGELFF
clone_size: few; j_call: TRBJ2-4; d_call: TRBD2; v_call: TRBV20-1; cdr3_nt: TGCAGTGCTAGAGTCCCCCCGACTAGCGGGGGACCCCTAGCCAAAAACATTCAGTACTTC; cdr3_aa: CSARVPPTSGGPLAKNIQYF
clone_size: few; j_call: TRBJ1-6; d_call: .; v_call: TRBV7-9; cdr3_nt: TGTGCCAGCAGCTTAGAATCCGCTTCACCCCTCCACTTT; cdr3_aa: CASSLESASPLHF
clone_size: few; j_call: TRBJ2-1; d_call: .; v_call: TRBV14; cdr3_nt: TGTGCCAGCAGCCAAATATCCGGGGGAGTCTCCTACAATGAGCAGTTCTTC; cdr3_aa: CASSQISGGVSYNEQFF
clone_size: many; j_call: TRBJ2-5; d_call: .; v_call: TRBV11-3; cdr3_nt: TGTGCCAGCAGCCGGATCCGGGGGGACAGGAGTCAAGAGACCCAGTACTTC; cdr3_aa: CASSRIRGDRSQETQYF
clone_size: many; j_call: TRBJ1-6; d_call: .; v_call: TRBV2; cdr3_nt: TGTGCCAGCAGTGTGGCAGGAGATAATTCACCCCTCCACTTT; cdr3_aa: CASSVAGDNSPLHF
clone_size: .; j_call: TRBJ1-1; d_call: .; v_call: TRBV5-4; cdr3_nt: TGTGCCAGCAGCTTACACCCCGGTGAAGCTTTCTTT; cdr3_aa: CASSLHPGEAFF